This T cell receptor (beta chain) derives from a study of CD8+ T cells in alopecia areata. Study-level findings and limits: There were also resident alphabeta T cells of normal skin sequenced in scalp samples. Having just one nonresponder leaves the connection between baseline CD8+ expansion and response unresolved. Tofacitinib did not eliminate many expanded lesional clones from scalp or blood.

The J segment lost 6 bases and the V segment lost 3 bases, leaving 4 bases of the junction unmatched. The CDR3 contains 15 residues. Per germline, CDR1 SGHRS and CDR2 YFSETQ. Concerning this clone itself: Its antigen is unidentified.

Treatment specified: oral pan-JAK inhibitor, 5-10 mg twice daily. Researchers gathered lesional scalp punch biopsies and peripheral blood from patients with alopecia areata. Following RNA extraction, reverse transcription yielded cDNA that acted as the sequencing template. Profiling relied on immunoSEQ multiplex PCR, and the TCRdb table lists in-frame clones only, not all of them. The table shows about 210,000 clones, with about three fifths occurring only once. The TCR originated in a human donor with alopecia areata. V usage is TRBV5-1 and J usage is TRBJ2-2; 11 nucleotides match TRBD2. The starting material was CD4+ T cells sorted from blood, obtained at week 4, from a patient treated with tofacitinib. The CDR3 loop reads CASSSGLAAAGELFF. The CDR3 DNA reads as TGCGCCAGCAGCTCGGGACTAGCGGCCGCCGGGGAGCTGTTTTTT.